This T cell receptor (beta chain) is from a study of blood T cell repertoires in COVID-19. The CDR3 loop spans 12 amino acids. V lost 8 bases, J lost 5 bases, and 0 bases stayed unmatched. The data were produced by immunoSEQ multiplex PCR, yet TCRdb's version contains in-frame clones alone and is incomplete. This sample has 44,000 or so clones, with 83% found just once. The rearrangement joins TRBV12-3 or TRBV12-4 to TRBJ1-4, with TRBD1 identical over 9 bases. The clonotype comes from a man older than 75 in a cohort sampled during active COVID-19. The specimen was peripheral blood. CDR3 region: CASGTGNEKLFF. The CDR3 region has the DNA TGTGCCAGCGGGACAGGGAATGAAAAACTGTTTTTT.